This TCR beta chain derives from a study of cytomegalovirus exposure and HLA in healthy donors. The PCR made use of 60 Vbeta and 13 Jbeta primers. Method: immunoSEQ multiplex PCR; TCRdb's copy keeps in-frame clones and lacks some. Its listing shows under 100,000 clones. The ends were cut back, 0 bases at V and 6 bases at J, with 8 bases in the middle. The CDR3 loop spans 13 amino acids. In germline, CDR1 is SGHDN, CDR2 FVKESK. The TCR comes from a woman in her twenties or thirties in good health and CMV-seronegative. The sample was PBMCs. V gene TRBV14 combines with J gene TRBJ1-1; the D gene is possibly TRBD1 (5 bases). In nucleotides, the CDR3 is TGTGCCAGCAGCCAAGAACTCAGGGCTGAAGCTTTCTTT. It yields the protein CASSQELRAEAFF.